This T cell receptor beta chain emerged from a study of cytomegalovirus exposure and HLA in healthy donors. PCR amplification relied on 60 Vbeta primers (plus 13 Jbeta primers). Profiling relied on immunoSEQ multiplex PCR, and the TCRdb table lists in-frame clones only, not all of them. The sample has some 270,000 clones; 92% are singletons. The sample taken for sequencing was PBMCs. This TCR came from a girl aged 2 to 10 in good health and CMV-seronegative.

The CDR3 protein is CASRRGLAVTYEQYF. CDR3 bases: TGTGCCAGCAGACGAGGACTAGCGGTAACCTACGAGCAGTACTTC. V is TRBV5-6 and J is TRBJ2-5; 10 bases align to TRBD2. The end of the DNA fits TRBJ2-7 better, so the J call may be wrong. The V gene's germline CDR1 is SGHDT and CDR2 YYEEEE. The CDR3 length is 15 residues.